These 18 T cell receptor beta chains were all obtained from the same sample, sequenced in a study of blood T cell repertoires in COVID-19. Repertoires were generated with immunoSEQ multiplex PCR, while TCRdb's copy carries only in-frame clones and drops some. The sample lists approximately 500,000 clones; nearly 90% were seen once. Sequencing input: peripheral blood. These receptors came from a young man with COVID-19, enrolled during active disease.

The gene calls are TRBV6-1 and TRBJ2-3; 7 nucleotides line up with TRBD2. The J segment lost 3 bases and the V segment lost 0 bases, leaving 6 bases of the junction unmatched. Germline CDR1 and CDR2: MNHNS and SASEGT. This CDR3 is 16 amino acids long. Here the CDR3 reads CASSEAPGGGTDTQYF. The CDR3 nucleotides are TGTGCCAGCAGTGAAGCTCCGGGAGGTGGTACAGATACGCAGTATTTT.

This chain connects TRBV13 to TRBJ1-2; 8 positions agree with TRBD1. Looked up from germline, CDR1 is PRHDT and CDR2 is FYEKMQ (reference sequence). CDR3 size: 16 residues. Losses at the gene ends were 2 bases for V and 4 bases for J; bases not matched to a gene: 9. This chain's CDR3 is CASSLRGQAESYGYTF. In DNA, the CDR3 is TGTGCCAGCAGCTTAAGGGGACAGGCGGAAAGCTATGGCTACACCTTC.

The CDR3 DNA follows: TGTGCCAGCAGTTTAAAGATGAGACAGGGCATCGCCGAGCAGTACTTC. Protein sequence: CASSLKMRQGIAEQYF. This sequence joins TRBV27 and TRBJ2-7; 7 nucleotides agree with TRBD1. This CDR3 contains 16 residues. J lost 6 bases, V lost 2 bases, and 13 bases had no gene match. CDR1 and CDR2 from the germline V gene are MNHEY and SMNVEV (reference sequence).

This chain connects TRBV7-9 to TRBJ2-7, with D possibly TRBD2 on 5 matching bases. The CDR3 contains 12 residues. V lost 5 bases to trimming and J lost 5 bases, with 10 bases between them. CDR1 and CDR2 from the germline V gene are SEHNR and FQNEAQ (reference sequence). The CDR3 sequence is CASSPGNHEQYF. CDR3 coding DNA: TGTGCCAGCAGCCCCGGGAACCACGAGCAGTACTTC.

This rearrangement joins TRBV13 to TRBJ2-7, with D possibly matching TRBD2 (5 bases). Germline-derived CDR1 and CDR2 are PRHDT and FYEKMQ (reference sequence). Trimming shortened V by 2 bases and J by 4 bases, and 12 bases separated the two germline ends. The CDR3 loop spans 14 amino acids. CDR3 sequence reads: CASSLSVRGYEQYF. CDR3 bases: TGTGCCAGCAGCTTATCAGTTAGAGGGTACGAGCAGTACTTC.

The CDR3 bases are TGTGCCAGCAGTGAAGAATACCCGGGGAGGTTCGATTCACCCCTCCACTTT. It translates to CASSEEYPGRFDSPLHF. The chain joins TRBV2 to TRBJ1-6; D is ambiguous. Germline V gives CDR1 SNHLY, CDR2 FYNNEI. V was trimmed by 1 base and J by 8 bases, leaving 18 bases between them. The CDR3 runs to 17 residues.

This chain uses TRBV28 with TRBJ2-5; 9 bases are a match to TRBD1. Per the germline V gene, CDR1 is MDHEN and CDR2 is SYDVKM. The CDR3 is 17 residues long. After removal of 5 bases from V and 4 bases from J, the junction contained 14 bases not matched to a gene. CDR3 sequence (DNA): TGTGCCAGCAGTCCGGAAAACGGACAGGGGATGGGAGAGACCCAGTACTTC. Its translation is CASSPENGQGMGETQYF. Based on the CDR3 plus reference TRBV28 and TRBJ2-5, the full variable domain is DVKVTQSSRYLVKRTGEKVFLECVQDMDHENMFWYRQDPGLGLRLIYFSYDVKMKEKGDIPEGYSVSREKKERFSLILESASTNQTSMYLCASSPENGQGMGETQYFGPGTRLLVL.

J is TRBJ1-3 and V is TRBV6-1; a weak D match, TRBD1 (5 bases). V gave up 1 base and J gave up 0 bases, with 7 bases separating them. This CDR3 contains 15 residues. Germline assignment: CDR1 MNHNS and CDR2 SASEGT. The CDR3 sequence is CASSEEGFSGNTIYF. The CDR3 DNA is TGTGCCAGCAGTGAAGAGGGGTTCTCTGGAAACACCATATATTTT.

V gene TRBV6-5 combines with J gene TRBJ1-2; 8 bases align to TRBD1. V gave up 7 bases and J gave up 5 bases; unmatched junction bases: 6. The CDR3 is 13 amino acids. Germline CDR1 and CDR2: MNHEY and SVGAGI. DNA for the CDR3: TGTGCCAGCAAAACGGGACAGGAGTATGGCTACACCTTC. Translation: CASKTGQEYGYTF.

The rearrangement uses TRBV3-1 (or the pseudogene TRBV3-2) and TRBJ2-7, with D perhaps TRBD2 (5 bases). The CDR3 spans 14 residues. V gave up 4 bases and J gave up 2 bases, with 12 bases separating them. Germline V gene sequence: CDR1 LGHDT, CDR2 YNNKEL (reference sequence). This CDR3 reads CASSPFSGPYEQYF. CDR3 DNA: TGTGCCAGCAGCCCGTTCAGCGGACCCTACGAGCAGTACTTC.

Points on this clone: The sample carries other DNA sequences with the same CDR3. V usage is TRBV6-5 and J usage is TRBJ1-1; weak D call: TRBD1 (6 bases). There are 13 residues in the CDR3. Germline V gene lookup returns CDR1 MNHEY and CDR2 SVGAGI. V shed 2 bases and J shed 4 bases, with 8 bases lying between them. CDR3 residues: CASSYRGGTEAFF. Written as DNA, the CDR3 is TGTGCCAGCAGTTACAGGGGGGGCACTGAAGCTTTCTTT.

This rearrangement joins TRBV2 to TRBJ1-1, with 7 bases that match TRBD1. Germline V gene sequence: CDR1 SNHLY, CDR2 FYNNEI. The CDR3 covers 14 residues. The junction had 5 bases not matched to a gene; V was cut back by 6 bases and J by 1 base. The CDR3 coding sequence is TGTGCCAGCAGAAATGACAGGGCGAACACTGAAGCTTTCTTT. Encoded protein: CASRNDRANTEAFF.

The chain couples TRBV2 to TRBJ1-5; no clear D. Germline CDR1 is SNHLY and CDR2 is FYNNEI. This CDR3 is built from 14 residues. V dropped 4 bases and J dropped 1 base, with 8 bases sitting between them. In DNA form, the CDR3 reads TGTGCCAGCAGTGCGGGTGAAAGCAATCAGCCCCAGCATTTT. Translated: CASSAGESNQPQHF.

The chain joins TRBV5-1 to TRBJ2-7; 10 bases line up with TRBD2. CDR1 is SGHRS and CDR2 is YFSETQ in the germline V gene. CDR3 length equals 14 residues. The ends lost 1 base at V and 11 bases at J; junction bases unmatched: 9. Written as DNA, the CDR3 is TGCGCCAGCAGCTTGCCACATAAGAGCGGGAGGGAGTACTTC. This sequence encodes CASSLPHKSGREYF.

The genes are TRBV27 and TRBJ1-2, with D possibly being TRBD1 (5 bases). This CDR3 contains 15 residues. V was pared by 8 bases and J by 3 bases, with 19 bases between. The germline V gene encodes CDR1 MNHEY and CDR2 SMNVEV (reference sequence). CDR3 DNA sequence: TGTGCCAGCGGATTCCTCCCCGGAGGGGACTATGGCTACACCTTC. Translating gives CASGFLPGGDYGYTF.

This chain uses TRBV10-2 with TRBJ2-5, with D perhaps matching TRBD1 (6 bases). The CDR3 totals 15 residues. V lost 3 bases, J lost 3 bases, and 14 bases lay in between. In germline, CDR1 is WSHSY, CDR2 SAAADI. The chain's CDR3 is CASSETGTPEETQYF. The CDR3, as DNA: TGCGCCAGCAGTGAAACCGGGACACCAGAAGAGACCCAGTACTTC.

The chain links TRBV7-2 to TRBJ2-1, with D perhaps matching TRBD2 (6 bases). V lost 5 bases to trimming and J lost 0 bases, with 17 bases between them. Germline-derived CDR1 and CDR2 are SGHTA and FQGNSA. The CDR3 totals 17 residues. CDR3 residues: CASSPAGAGSSYNEQFF. The DNA for the CDR3 is TGTGCCAGCAGCCCCGCTGGTGCGGGGAGCTCCTACAATGAGCAGTTCTTC. Drawing the rest from reference TRBV7-2 and TRBJ2-1, the complete variable domain is GAGVSQSPSNKVTEKGKDVELRCDPISGHTALYWYRQSLGQGLEFLIYFQGNSAPDKSGLPSDRFSAERTGGSVSTLTIQRTQQEDSAVYLCASSPAGAGSSYNEQFFGPGTRLTVL.

The genes are TRBV5-4 and TRBJ2-5, with a weak D call TRBD1 (5 bases). V lost 0 bases and J lost 7, with 13 bases in between. This CDR3 has 14 amino acids. Per the germline V gene, CDR1 is SGHNT and CDR2 is YYREEE (reference sequence). The DNA of the CDR3 is TGTGCCAGCAGCTTGGCGTCAGGGTCCGGGACCCAGTACTTC. Translated: CASSLASGSGTQYF.